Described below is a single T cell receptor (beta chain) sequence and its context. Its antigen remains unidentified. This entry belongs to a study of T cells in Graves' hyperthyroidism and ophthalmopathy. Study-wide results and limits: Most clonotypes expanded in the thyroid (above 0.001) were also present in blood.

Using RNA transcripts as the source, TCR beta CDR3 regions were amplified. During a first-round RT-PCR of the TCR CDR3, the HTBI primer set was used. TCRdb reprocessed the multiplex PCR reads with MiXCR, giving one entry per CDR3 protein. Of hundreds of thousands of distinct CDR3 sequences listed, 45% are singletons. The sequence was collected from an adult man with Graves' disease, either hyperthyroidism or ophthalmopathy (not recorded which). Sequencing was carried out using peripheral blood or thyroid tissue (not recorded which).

Written as DNA, the CDR3 is TGTGCCATCAATACCGGGACTGGCTCTGGAAACACCATATATTTT. It encodes CAINTGTGSGNTIYF. This sequence joins TRBV10-3 and TRBJ1-3; D might be TRBD1 (5 bases). Germline loops: CDR1 ENHRY, CDR2 SYGVKD. This CDR3 has 15 residues. Trimming shortened V by 7 bases and J by 0 bases, and 13 bases separated the two germline ends.